This section outlines one T cell receptor beta chain sequence together with its context. This record comes from a study of T cells after yellow fever vaccination. TCRdb re-called the 5' RACE reads with MiXCR, one entry per CDR3 protein. The table shows about 160,000 distinct CDR3 sequences, with approximately 6.7% occurring only once. This CDR3 spans 16 amino acids. The sequences come from CD4+ T cells sorted from PBMCs, collected 5 days after the first yellow fever vaccination. The clonotype originates from a man aged 18 to 29 who received the YFV17D yellow fever vaccine. The J gene is TRBJ2-7, the V gene TRBV21-1; the table's D call of TRBD1 was not tested on the DNA. TRBV21-1 is labeled a pseudogene. CDR3 sequence: CASSTEDFSAPYEQYV. CDR3 in DNA: TGTGCCAGCAGCACGGAGGACTTCAGCGCCCCATACGAGCAGTACGTC.